The clone carrying this T cell receptor beta chain was observed at least ten times. Its specificity is unknown. The entry originates in a study of response to subunit inactivated influenza vaccine. The CDR3 covers 16 residues. The ends lost 6 bases at V and 0 bases at J; junction bases unmatched: 10. A single record per CDR3 protein comes from TCRdb applying MiXCR to the RT-PCR reads. The sample carries just under 550,000 distinct CDR3 sequences, roughly 25% recorded once. General study results and limits: Each seasonal flu vaccination may recruit only limited new T cells, authors suggested.

Another study also made use of these data, one on T cells expressing NK-cell markers. From that report: cDNA encoding TCR beta was synthesized via 5'RACE template switching incorporating UMIs. The sequencing cohort of eight donors included seven HCMV-seropositive individuals and one seronegative individual. A few donors showed these clonotypes also leading the CD3+CD56-NKG2C+ fraction.

The specimen comprised CD4+ T cells sorted from PBMCs, sampled about 12 days after vaccination. The sequence came from a man aged 50-59 years who received an inactivated influenza vaccine. The genes are TRBV12-3 or TRBV12-4 and TRBJ1-2; 7 bases fit TRBD1. CDR3 nucleotides: TGTGCCAGCAGCTCCGGACAGGCCACTACTAACTATGGCTACACCTTC. Amino acid sequence: CASSSGQATTNYGYTF.